The 9 T cell receptor beta chains below come from one sample, sequenced in a study of T cell responses to AZD1222 COVID-19 vaccine. The data were produced by immunoSEQ multiplex PCR, yet TCRdb's version contains in-frame clones alone and is incomplete. Here the sample spans roughly 150,000 clones, 70% to 90% being singletons. This specimen consisted of peripheral blood, obtained on day 0 of MenACWY control vaccination. These receptors all come from an adult in good health.

The chain uses TRBV29-1 and TRBJ1-1, with D uncertain. The length of the CDR3 is 11 residues. With 7 bases removed from V and 1 base from J, the gap between germline ends came to 7 bases. CDR1 and CDR2 (germline): SQVTM, ANQGSEA. The CDR3 loop reads CSADTNTEAFF. The CDR3 DNA reads as TGCAGCGCTGACACGAACACTGAAGCTTTCTTT.

This CDR3 reads CASRVTRKPEENEKLFF. The DNA for the CDR3 is TGTGCCAGCAGGGTTACAAGGAAACCAGAGGAAAATGAAAAACTGTTTTTT. The V call is TRBV6-4, the J call TRBJ1-4; no reliable D call. Germline values: CDR1 MRHNA, CDR2 SNTAGT. The V and J ends lost 6 bases and 5 bases respectively, with 22 bases between them. This CDR3 is built from 17 residues.

This clone has a single count. This sequence joins TRBV12-3 or TRBV12-4 and TRBJ1-1; D not certain. Trimming shortened V by 6 bases and J by 10 bases, and 18 bases separated the two germline ends. This CDR3 has 13 amino acids. This CDR3 is CASRQRLDGRAFF. CDR3 coding DNA: TGTGCCAGCAGGCAACGCCTGGACGGGAGAGCTTTCTTT.

The V and J genes are TRBV6-4 and TRBJ2-7; 8 nucleotides agree with TRBD2. CDR1 and CDR2 (germline): MRHNA, SNTAGT. V lost 5 bases, J lost 1 base, and 10 bases stayed unmatched. There are 16 residues in the CDR3. The CDR3 DNA follows: TGTGCCAGCAGTTCGAGCGGGGGAGCTCCTTCCTACGAGCAGTACTTC. It codes for CASSSSGGAPSYEQYF.

J is TRBJ2-7 and V is TRBV5-6; 7 bases map to TRBD1. Per germline, CDR1 SGHDT and CDR2 YYEEEE. There are 12 residues in the CDR3. The J segment lost 11 bases and the V segment lost 0 bases, leaving 5 bases of the junction unmatched. The CDR3 loop is CASSLGQGEEYF. The DNA for the CDR3 is TGTGCCAGCAGCTTGGGGCAGGGGGAAGAGTACTTC.

J is TRBJ2-7 and V is TRBV4-1, with 11 bases identical to TRBD2. Germline loops: CDR1 MGHRA, CDR2 YSYEKL. V lost 1 base to trimming and J lost 3 bases; unmatched junction nucleotides: 2. The CDR3 spans 15 residues. In DNA, the CDR3 is TGCGCCAGCAGCCAAGTGACTAGCGGGGTCTACGAGCAGTACTTC. Translation gives CASSQVTSGVYEQYF.

The genes are TRBV28 and TRBJ1-3, with D hard to call. This CDR3 is 11 amino acids long. V was shortened by 8 bases and J by 10 bases, with 12 bases between the two germline ends. Germline CDR1 and CDR2: MDHEN and SYDVKM. The CDR3, as DNA: TGTGCCAGCGTTAAATTAAGGACCATATATTTT. It encodes CASVKLRTIYF.

J is TRBJ1-1 and V is TRBV5-4; no definite D call. Trimming removed 0 bases at V and 1 base at J, with 7 bases between. CDR1 and CDR2 (germline): SGHNT, YYREEE (reference sequence). The CDR3 sequence is 14 residues long. The CDR3 loop reads CASSLVASNTEAFF. The CDR3 DNA reads TGTGCCAGCAGCTTGGTGGCCTCGAACACTGAAGCTTTCTTT.

This chain links TRBV10-3 with TRBJ2-7, with TRBD1 identical over 7 bases. Germline CDR1 and CDR2: ENHRY and SYGVKD. This CDR3 region has 14 residues. The J segment lost 0 bases and the V segment lost 1 base, leaving 0 bases of the junction unmatched. The CDR3 here is CAISEYRGSYEQYF. CDR3 coding DNA: TGTGCCATCAGTGAGTACAGGGGCTCCTACGAGCAGTACTTC.